The rows below give T cell receptor beta chains drawn from one sample of a study of T cells in Graves' hyperthyroidism and ophthalmopathy. Using its own MiXCR run on the multiplex PCR reads, TCRdb lists one record per CDR3 protein. This repertoire shows hundreds of thousands of distinct CDR3 sequences, approximately 13% found once; its top ten account for around 5.4%. The source material was blood. These receptors all come from a woman in her thirties with Graves' hyperthyroidism that later progressed to Graves' ophthalmopathy. CDR3s include the opening cysteine and the closing phenylalanine or tryptophan. Fields, in order: J gene, V gene, D gene, clone size, CDR3 protein, CDR3 DNA. The D gene is left open where the match is weak. Size values are once, few and many counts, or a class for expanded clones, and some rows have none.

TRBJ2-7 TRBV27 TRBD2 - CASSGTSEAPGGGYEQYF TGTGCCAGCAGTGGGACTAGCGAAGCTCCTGGGGGTGGGTACGAGCAGTACTTC
TRBJ2-7 TRBV9 - - CASSPYGGGRATYEQYF TGTGCCAGCAGCCCTTATGGTGGTGGCAGGGCCACCTACGAGCAGTACTTC
TRBJ2-7 TRBV19 TRBD2 - CASTQREPYEQYF TGTGCCAGTACCCAGCGGGAGCCCTACGAGCAGTACTTC
TRBJ2-7 TRBV27 - many CASSRGTVSYEQYF TGTGCCAGCAGTCGGGGAACGGTATCCTACGAGCAGTACTTC
TRBJ1-2 TRBV28 TRBD1 many CASNEDREMYGYTF TGTGCCAGCAATGAGGACAGGGAGATGTATGGCTACACCTTC
TRBJ2-6 TRBV15 - few CATSTDSSGANVLTF TGTGCCACCAGCACCGACAGCTCTGGGGCCAACGTCCTGACTTTC
TRBJ2-2 TRBV19 TRBD1 few CASSIYGQGARELFF TGTGCCAGTAGTATTTATGGACAGGGGGCCCGGGAGCTGTTTTTT
TRBJ2-7 TRBV5-6 TRBD2 many CASSAHLAGTYEQYF TGTGCCAGCAGCGCCCATTTAGCGGGGACCTACGAGCAGTACTTC
TRBJ2-5 TRBV11-3 TRBD1 many CASRGQNQETQYF TGTGCCAGCAGGGGACAGAACCAAGAGACCCAGTACTTC
TRBJ2-4 TRBV2 - many CASSELGNIQYF TGTGCCAGCAGTGAATTGGGAAACATTCAGTACTTC
TRBJ1-3 TRBV15 - few CATSTSVGAGDTIYF TGTGCCACCAGCACCTCCGTGGGGGCGGGGGACACCATATATTTT
TRBJ1-1 TRBV6-1 - many CASSEPIINSGDITEAFF TGTGCCAGCAGTGAACCAATTATTAATTCAGGGGATATCACTGAAGCTTTCTTT
TRBJ1-1 TRBV27 - many CASSLIGGVSEAFF TGTGCCAGCAGTTTAATTGGGGGAGTCTCTGAAGCTTTCTTT
TRBJ1-5 TRBV2 - many CASSRLSSNQPQHF TGTGCCAGCAGTCGTTTATCAAGTAACCAGCCCCAGCATTTT
TRBJ2-2 TRBV5-5 TRBD1 few CASSSRTGSSGELFF TGTGCCAGCAGCTCCCGGACAGGGTCGAGCGGGGAGCTGTTTTTT
TRBJ1-5 TRBV19 - - CASRAGAVFSNQPQHF TGTGCCAGTAGGGCAGGGGCTGTTTTTAGCAATCAGCCCCAGCATTTT
TRBJ2-5 TRBV2 - many CASMVQPGSGYF TGTGCCAGCATGGTACAGCCGGGGAGTGGGTACTTC
TRBJ2-2 TRBV7-9 - many CASSLNPPPNTGELFF TGTGCCAGCAGCTTAAACCCGCCACCGAACACCGGGGAGCTGTTTTTT
TRBJ1-1 TRBV19 - - CASSSTGSRNTEAFF TGTGCCAGTAGTTCCACAGGGTCCAGGAACACTGAAGCTTTCTTT
TRBJ1-3 TRBV30 - few CAFNVGNTIYF TGTGCTTTTAACGTTGGAAACACCATATATTTT
TRBJ1-4 TRBV6-8 - many CASSYGSDVGVPEKLFF TGTGCCAGCAGTTACGGAAGCGACGTGGGAGTTCCTGAAAAACTGTTTTTT
TRBJ2-1 TRBV5-1 - - CASSSGGISYNEQFF TGCGCCAGCAGCTCCGGTGGCATATCCTACAATGAGCAGTTCTTC
TRBJ1-1 TRBV6-1 - many CASITGGGPNTEAFF TGTGCCAGCATCACGGGCGGGGGCCCGAACACTGAAGCTTTCTTT
TRBJ2-1 TRBV5-1 - many CASSLAAWDEQFF TGCGCCAGCAGCTTGGCCGCCTGGGATGAGCAGTTCTTC
TRBJ1-1 TRBV6-5 - - CASSFGAPTEAFF TGTGCCAGCAGTTTCGGGGCGCCCACTGAAGCTTTCTTT
TRBJ1-3 TRBV20-1 - few CSANTGLSGNTIYF TGCAGTGCCAACACGGGGTTAAGCGGAAACACCATATATTTT
TRBJ1-1 TRBV5-5 - many CASSLGGGHPEAFF TGTGCCAGCAGCTTGGGAGGAGGTCATCCTGAAGCTTTCTTT
TRBJ1-2 TRBV27 - many CASSLSTGRDGYTF TGTGCCAGCAGTTTATCCACAGGGAGGGACGGCTACACCTTC
TRBJ1-4 TRBV19 - - CASSIIATNEKLFF TGTGCCAGTAGTATCATCGCAACTAATGAAAAACTGTTTTTT